This is a list of T cell receptor beta chains from one sample in a study of shared clonotypes between healthy human individuals. Sequenced by immunoSEQ multiplex PCR; TCRdb stores in-frame clones only, minus some. The data show 1,400,000 or so clones, 98% seen once. Sequenced material: naive CD4+ T cells sorted from blood. Source of these receptors: a man under 40 in good health. The CDR3 runs from the conserved cysteine through the conserved F or W. A D gene is named only where the DNA matches it firmly. Rows give clone size only sometimes, using once, few, many, or a class for an expanded clone.

TRBV6-6,NA,TRBJ2-7,NA,CASRPTPGRDSYEQYF,TGTGCCAGCAGGCCAACCCCGGGACGGGACTCCTACGAGCAGTACTTC
TRBV29-1,NA,TRBJ2-3,NA,CSVEAQTDTQYF,TGCAGCGTTGAGGCCCAGACAGATACGCAGTATTTT
TRBV10-1,NA,TRBJ2-1,NA,CASSESNFREQFF,TGCGCCAGCAGTGAGTCCAATTTCCGTGAGCAGTTCTTC
TRBV10-2,NA,TRBJ1-1,NA,CASSESGSTEAFF,TGCGCCAGCAGTGAGTCGGGGTCCACTGAAGCTTTCTTT
TRBV7-6,NA,TRBJ2-1,NA,CASSLEVRGGGDINEQFF,TGTGCCAGCAGCTTAGAGGTGCGAGGCGGGGGCGACATAAATGAGCAGTTCTTC
TRBV10-1,NA,TRBJ2-2,NA,CASSELRGGTGELFF,TGCGCCAGCAGTGAGTTACGGGGTGGCACCGGGGAGCTGTTTTTT
TRBV7-9,TRBD2,TRBJ2-1,NA,CASSLGQAGGPEQFF,TGTGCCAGCAGCTTAGGTCAAGCGGGAGGGCCTGAGCAGTTCTTC
TRBV6-1,NA,TRBJ1-1,NA,CASSEGVGRDEAFF,TGTGCCAGCAGTGAGGGGGTGGGCAGGGATGAAGCTTTCTTT
TRBV6-5,TRBD2,TRBJ2-1,NA,CASSPSGGPYNEQFF,TGTGCCAGCAGCCCTAGCGGAGGCCCCTACAATGAGCAGTTCTTC
TRBV18,TRBD1,TRBJ2-5,NA,CASSRGRGETQYF,TGTGCCAGTTCCAGGGGGCGCGGAGAGACCCAGTACTTC
TRBV6-5,NA,TRBJ1-1,NA,CASSNRGAMNTEAFF,TGTGCCAGCAGTAACCGGGGAGCGATGAACACTGAAGCTTTCTTT
TRBV5-1,TRBD1,TRBJ2-7,NA,CASSYLRDRAYEQYF,TGCGCCAGCAGCTACCTCAGGGACAGGGCCTACGAGCAGTACTTC
TRBV6-1,NA,TRBJ1-5,NA,CASSEVQGGNQPQHF,TGTGCCAGCAGTGAAGTACAGGGCGGGAATCAGCCCCAGCATTTT
TRBV28,NA,TRBJ2-5,NA,CASTPYDQETQYF,TGTGCCAGCACGCCATATGACCAAGAGACCCAGTACTTC
TRBV19,TRBD2,TRBJ2-1,NA,CASSLLTSGRASEQFF,TGTGCCAGTAGCCTACTGACTAGCGGGAGGGCTAGTGAGCAGTTCTTC
TRBV9,TRBD2,TRBJ2-2,NA,CASSPGTSNTGELFF,TGTGCCAGCAGCCCCGGGACTAGCAACACCGGGGAGCTGTTTTTT
TRBV2,NA,TRBJ2-7,NA,CASSGQGLVYEQYF,TGTGCCAGCAGTGGCCAGGGGCTGGTATACGAGCAGTACTTC
TRBV5-4,NA,TRBJ2-2,NA,CASSPNTGELFF,TGTGCCAGCAGCCCTAACACCGGGGAGCTGTTTTTT
TRBV5-4,NA,TRBJ2-7,NA,CASSPGPKRSVPYEQYF,TGTGCCAGCAGCCCAGGACCGAAACGGAGCGTTCCCTACGAGCAGTACTTC
TRBV4-3,NA,TRBJ2-2,NA,CASSQVSGLNTGELFF,TGCGCCAGCAGCCAAGTCAGCGGGTTGAACACCGGGGAGCTGTTTTTT
TRBV11-3,TRBD2,TRBJ2-5,NA,CASSSGGVTGQETQYF,TGTGCCAGCAGCTCGGGGGGGGTGACAGGCCAAGAGACCCAGTACTTC
TRBV11-1,NA,TRBJ2-5,NA,CASSPWTEQETQYF,TGTGCCAGCAGCCCCTGGACAGAGCAAGAGACCCAGTACTTC
TRBV6-1,NA,TRBJ1-1,once,CASSESEGLEAFF,TGTGCCAGCAGTGAATCTGAGGGCCTTGAAGCTTTCTTT
TRBV19,NA,TRBJ2-3,NA,CASSTGGSTTDTQYF,TGTGCCAGTAGTACCGGAGGATCAACCACAGATACGCAGTATTTT
TRBV18,TRBD1,TRBJ1-2,NA,CASSPPGQGTEGYTF,TGTGCCAGCTCACCACCCGGACAGGGTACGGAAGGCTACACCTTC
TRBV5-1,NA,TRBJ1-1,NA,CASSPIGEVTEAFF,TGCGCCAGCAGCCCGATTGGGGAGGTCACTGAAGCTTTCTTT